This T cell receptor beta chain is from a study of T cells in Graves' hyperthyroidism and ophthalmopathy. Study-wide results and caveats: The blood repertoire included most of the expanded thyroid clonotypes above 0.001.

RNA transcripts yielded amplified TCR beta CDR3 regions. Carried out on the TCR CDR3, a first-round RT-PCR used the HTBI primer set. TCRdb used MiXCR to reprocess the multiplex PCR reads, holding one entry per CDR3 protein. This table has around 300,000 distinct CDR3 sequences, 13% appearing once. The CDR3 consists of 18 residues. Germline V CDR1 and CDR2: MDHEN, SYDVKM. With V trimmed by 1 base and J by 1 base, 8 bases remained unmatched. Hyperthyroidism patients were newly diagnosed, had disease duration under 2 months, and were aged 18 to 65 years. It was uncontrolled infection, other autoimmune disease, pregnancy or lactation that excluded patients. This clonotype was detected many times. Its antigen remains unidentified.

The TCR sequence derives from a woman aged 25 to 39 with Graves' hyperthyroidism that later progressed to Graves' ophthalmopathy. The chain recombines TRBV28 with TRBJ1-5; 9 bases are a match to TRBD1. Specimen: blood. CDR3 residues: CASSLLGTGIFSNQPQHF. CDR3 nucleotides: TGTGCCAGCAGTTTATTAGGGACAGGGATTTTCAGCAATCAGCCCCAGCATTTT.